This T cell receptor (beta chain) is drawn from a study of identical twins. TCRdb passed the 5' RACE reads through MiXCR, listing each CDR3 protein once. The sample has about 200,000 distinct CDR3 sequences; approximately 16% are singletons. CDR1 and CDR2 from the germline V gene are SNHLY and FYNNEI. Trimming at V came to 4 bases and at J to 0 bases, leaving 12 bases not matched to a gene. There are 19 residues in the CDR3. The same sample was also studied in work on T cells expressing NK-cell markers.

The chain joins TRBV2 to TRBJ2-1, with TRBD2 matching 10 bases. This TCR derives from a woman aged 18-29 years in good health. Material for sequencing was CD8+ T cells sorted from blood. Written as DNA, the CDR3 is TGTGCCAGCAGTGGAAAAGGACTAGCGGCTTTAAGCTCCTACAATGAGCAGTTCTTC. It is translated as CASSGKGLAALSSYNEQFF.